This T cell receptor (beta chain) appears in the sequencing data of a study of vaccination and CD4 T cells after COVID-19. In its sample, this clonotype was seen a few times. What it binds is unknown. The germline CDR1 and CDR2 sequences are DFQATT and SNEGSKA (reference sequence). The CDR3 is 14 amino acids. V shed 3 bases and J shed 3 bases, with 12 bases lying between them. Time point defined: late sampling 161 to 241 days after vaccination in a few convalescent patients. Treatment reported: roughly ten-day PBMC culture with coronavirus spike peptide pools or control peptides (ViraFEST assay). Researchers used the Oncomine TCR Beta short-read assay to sequence DNA from cultured CD4+ T cells. TCRdb analysed the PCR reads with MiXCR anew, one entry per CDR3 protein. The table shows tens of thousands of distinct CDR3 sequences, with about 31% occurring only once.

The chain employs TRBV20-1 and TRBJ2-1, with TRBD2 as a possible D gene (6 bases). This clonotype originated in a human donor who had recovered from COVID-19. The material sequenced was CD4+ T cells from blood, cultured in vitro, taken about 7 months after SARS-CoV-2 vaccination. CDR3 coding DNA: TGCAGTGCTAGCCGGGAGACTAACTACAATGAGCAGTTCTTC. It is translated as CSASRETNYNEQFF.